This T cell receptor beta chain was retrieved from a study of T cells in localized non-small cell lung cancer. Study findings and constraints: Paired adjacent lung recovered a median around 62 of the top 100 tumor clones. Of the tissues analyzed, uninvolved adjacent lung showed maximal T cell clonality, greater than tumor.

This clone was observed a few times. As yet, its antigen is unknown. The CDR3 consists of 13 residues. Looked up from germline, CDR1 is LNHDA and CDR2 is SQIVND (reference sequence). Trimming shortened V by 3 bases and J by 5 bases, and 10 bases separated the two germline ends. Only in-frame clones appear in the TCRdb table, and some are missing; sequencing was by immunoSEQ multiplex PCR. The table has about 2,000 clones, about 21% seen once. The V and J genes are TRBV19 and TRBJ1-2; D unclear. The material sequenced was lung tumor tissue, taken before any cancer treatment. The TCR was taken from a male donor aged 60 or over with stage II lung adenocarcinoma. The CDR3 bases are TGTGCCAGTAGTATGAGGACGGATTATGGCTACACCTTC. Protein sequence: CASSMRTDYGYTF. Together with reference TRBV19 and TRBJ1-2, the CDR3 gives the full variable domain: DGGITQSPKYLFRKEGQNVTLSCEQNLNHDAMYWYRQDPGQGLRLIYYSQIVNDFQKGDIAEGYSVSREKKESFPLTVTSAQKNPTAFYLCASSMRTDYGYTFGSGTRLTVV.